The rows below give T cell receptor beta chains drawn from one sample of a study of blood T cell repertoires in COVID-19. The data were produced by immunoSEQ multiplex PCR, yet TCRdb's version contains in-frame clones alone and is incomplete. This table holds about 240,000 clones, roughly 80% found once. The sample taken for sequencing was peripheral blood. The receptors originated from a woman between 18 and 29 years old with acute or convalescent COVID-19. The CDR3 runs from the conserved cysteine through the conserved F or W. D genes are given only for firm matches. Part of the rows lack a size; the others show once, few, many or a class for expanded clones.

CDR3nt	CDR3aa	d_gene	v_gene	abundance	j_gene
TGTGCCACCAGCAGACCAGGGGGCTCCTACAATGAGCAGTTCTTC	CATSRPGGSYNEQFF	TRBD1	TRBV15	.	TRBJ2-1
TGCGCCAGCAGCCAAGATCTAGGCAGCTCCTACGAGCAGTACTTC	CASSQDLGSSYEQYF	.	TRBV4-3	.	TRBJ2-7
TGTGCCAGCACCTCAAACGAGGGCTCTGAAGCTTTCTTT	CASTSNEGSEAFF	.	TRBV7-9	.	TRBJ1-1
TGTGCCAGCAGCCCCCAACCTAATAATGAAAAACTGTTTTTT	CASSPQPNNEKLFF	.	TRBV7-2	.	TRBJ1-4
TGTGCCAGCAGTAGCACCGGGACAGCTAGTGAAAAACTGTTTTTT	CASSSTGTASEKLFF	TRBD1	TRBV6-2/TRBV6-3	few	TRBJ1-4
TGTGCCAGCAGCTCCCTAGCGGGAGGGCCTTACAATGAGCAGTTCTTC	CASSSLAGGPYNEQFF	TRBD2	TRBV13	once	TRBJ2-1
TGCGCCAGCAGCCCCAATTCGGCCTACAATGAGCAGTTCTTC	CASSPNSAYNEQFF	.	TRBV5-1	once	TRBJ2-1
TGTGCTAGCAGCTTAGCGTTCAGGGGCTACCTACCTCTCGCGCAGTACTTC	CASSLAFRGYLPLAQYF	.	TRBV7-7	.	TRBJ2-7
TGTGCCAGGACCTTTCCCCTAGGAGCGGGATCCTACAATGAGCAGTTCTTC	CARTFPLGAGSYNEQFF	TRBD2	TRBV7-9	once	TRBJ2-1
TGCGCCAGCAGCAAAGACGGGACAGCCTACCAAGAGACCCAGTACTTC	CASSKDGTAYQETQYF	TRBD1	TRBV5-1	.	TRBJ2-5
TGTGCCAGCAGTGAGGCAGACACCCTGTACCAGCCCCAGCATTTT	CASSEADTLYQPQHF	.	TRBV25-1	.	TRBJ1-5
TGTGCCAGCAGTCCTAGGACAGGGGCGTACAATGAGCAGTTCTTC	CASSPRTGAYNEQFF	TRBD1	TRBV27	few	TRBJ2-1
TGCGCCAGCAGCCAAGTGGGAGCGGGAGGGTTAGCCTACAATGAGCAGTTCTTC	CASSQVGAGGLAYNEQFF	TRBD2	TRBV4-3	.	TRBJ2-1
TGTGCCAGCAGCCAAGCCCGAGAAGTCGTCTATGGCTACACCTTC	CASSQAREVVYGYTF	.	TRBV4-2	.	TRBJ1-2
TGTGCCTGGAGTGATATCGTCAGGGCTTGGAGAGATACGCAGTATTTT	CAWSDIVRAWRDTQYF	.	TRBV30	.	TRBJ2-3
TGTGCCAGCAGTGGCCGGGTCTACAATGAGCAGTTCTTC	CASSGRVYNEQFF	.	TRBV2	.	TRBJ2-1